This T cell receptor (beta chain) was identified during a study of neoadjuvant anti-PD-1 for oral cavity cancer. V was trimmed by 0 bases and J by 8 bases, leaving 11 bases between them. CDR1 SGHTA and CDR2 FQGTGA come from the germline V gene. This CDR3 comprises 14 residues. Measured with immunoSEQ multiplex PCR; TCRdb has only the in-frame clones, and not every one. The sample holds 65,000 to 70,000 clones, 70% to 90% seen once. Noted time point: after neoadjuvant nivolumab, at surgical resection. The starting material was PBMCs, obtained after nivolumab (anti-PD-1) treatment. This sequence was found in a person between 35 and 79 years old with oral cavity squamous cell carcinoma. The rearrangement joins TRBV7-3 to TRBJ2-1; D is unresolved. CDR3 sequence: CASSLTTYMDEQFF. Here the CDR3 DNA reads TGTGCCAGCAGCTTAACGACCTACATGGATGAGCAGTTCTTC.